This T cell receptor (beta chain) was sequenced in a study of shared clonotypes between healthy human individuals. General study findings and limits: Limited genetic and exposure-history diversity came from having few donors. Only blood underwent sampling, and tissue repertoires likely differ.

The method was immunoSEQ multiplex PCR; TCRdb's version includes in-frame clones alone and lacks a portion of them. The table lists about 1,800,000 clones, about 95% of them singletons. Per the germline V gene, CDR1 is GTSNPN and CDR2 is SVGIG (reference sequence). V lost 2 bases to trimming and J lost 6 bases, with 11 bases between them. This CDR3 region has 13 residues. CD45RO negativity and positive selection for CCR7 defined naive CD8 cells, a population that excluded terminally differentiated effector memory CD45RA+ cells. With regard to this clone: Its specificity is not known.

The receptor was derived from a man aged 18 to 35 in good health. The sequenced material came from naive CD8+ T cells sorted from blood. The rearrangement uses TRBV30 and TRBJ2-1, with D perhaps matching TRBD1 or TRBD2 (5 bases each). The CDR3 nucleotides are TGTGCCTGGAGTTGGGGGTTCGGCAATGAGCAGTTCTTC. Translated, it gives CAWSWGFGNEQFF.